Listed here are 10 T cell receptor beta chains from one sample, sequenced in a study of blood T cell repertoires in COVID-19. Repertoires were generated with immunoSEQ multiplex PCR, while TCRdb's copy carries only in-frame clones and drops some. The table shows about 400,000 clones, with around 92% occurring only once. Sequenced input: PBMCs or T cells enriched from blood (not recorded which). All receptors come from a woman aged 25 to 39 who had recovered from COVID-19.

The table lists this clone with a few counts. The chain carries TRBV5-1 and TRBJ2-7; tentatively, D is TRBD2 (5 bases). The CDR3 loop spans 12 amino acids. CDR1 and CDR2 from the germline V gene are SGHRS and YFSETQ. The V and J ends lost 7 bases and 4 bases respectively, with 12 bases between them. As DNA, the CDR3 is TGCGCCAGCGGGAGTGGTCTGTACGAGCAGTACTTC. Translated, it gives CASGSGLYEQYF.

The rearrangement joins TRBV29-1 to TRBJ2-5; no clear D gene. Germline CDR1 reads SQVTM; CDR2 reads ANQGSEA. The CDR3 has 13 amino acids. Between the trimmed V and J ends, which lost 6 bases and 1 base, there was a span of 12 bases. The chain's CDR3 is CSVCQRRQETQYF. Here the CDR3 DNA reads TGCAGCGTCTGTCAGCGACGCCAAGAGACCCAGTACTTC.

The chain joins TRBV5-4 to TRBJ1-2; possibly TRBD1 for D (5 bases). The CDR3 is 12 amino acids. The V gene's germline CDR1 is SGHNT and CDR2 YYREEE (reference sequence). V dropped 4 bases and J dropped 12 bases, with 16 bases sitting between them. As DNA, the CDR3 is TGTGCCAGCAGCGCATTGGGAAGGGGCCACACCTTC. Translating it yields CASSALGRGHTF.

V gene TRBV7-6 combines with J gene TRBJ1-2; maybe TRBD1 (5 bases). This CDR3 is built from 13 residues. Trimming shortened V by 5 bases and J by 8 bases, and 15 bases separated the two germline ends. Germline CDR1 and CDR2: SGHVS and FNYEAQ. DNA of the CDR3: TGTGCCAGCAGCATGGGACTAACGAGGGGCTACACCTTC. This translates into CASSMGLTRGYTF.

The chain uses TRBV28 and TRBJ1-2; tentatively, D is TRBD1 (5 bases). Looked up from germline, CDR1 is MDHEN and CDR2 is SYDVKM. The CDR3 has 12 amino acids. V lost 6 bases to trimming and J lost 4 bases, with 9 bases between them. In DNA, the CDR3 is TGTGCCAGCAGGACAGAGCTCTATGGCTACACCTTC. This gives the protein CASRTELYGYTF.

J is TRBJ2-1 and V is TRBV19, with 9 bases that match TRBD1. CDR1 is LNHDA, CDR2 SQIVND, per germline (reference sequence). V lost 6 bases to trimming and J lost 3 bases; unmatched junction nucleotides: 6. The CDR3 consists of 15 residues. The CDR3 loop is CASRGQGTYYNEQFF. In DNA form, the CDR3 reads TGTGCCAGTAGAGGACAGGGGACGTACTACAATGAGCAGTTCTTC.

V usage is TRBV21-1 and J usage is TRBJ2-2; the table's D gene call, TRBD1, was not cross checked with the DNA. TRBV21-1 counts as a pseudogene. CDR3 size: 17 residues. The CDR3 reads CASSPTGQGAAFGELFF. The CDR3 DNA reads TGTGCCAGCAGCCCTACGGGACAGGGGGCCGCATTCGGGGAGCTGTTTTTT.

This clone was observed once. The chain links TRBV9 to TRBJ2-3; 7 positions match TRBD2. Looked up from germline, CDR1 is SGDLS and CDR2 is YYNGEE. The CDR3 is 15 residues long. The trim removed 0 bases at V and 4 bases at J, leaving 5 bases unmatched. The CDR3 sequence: CASSVGGSGADTQYF. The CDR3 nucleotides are TGTGCCAGCAGCGTAGGCGGGAGCGGGGCAGATACGCAGTATTTT.

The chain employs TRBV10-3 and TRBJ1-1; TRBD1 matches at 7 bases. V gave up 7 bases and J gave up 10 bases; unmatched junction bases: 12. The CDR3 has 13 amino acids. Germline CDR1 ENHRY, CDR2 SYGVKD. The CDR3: CAITDRDGSGAFF. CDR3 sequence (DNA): TGTGCCATCACAGACAGGGATGGGTCTGGAGCTTTCTTT.

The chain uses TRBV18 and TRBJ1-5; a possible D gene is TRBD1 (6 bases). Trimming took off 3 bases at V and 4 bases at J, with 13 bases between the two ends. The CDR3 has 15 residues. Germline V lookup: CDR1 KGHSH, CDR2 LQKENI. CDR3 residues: CASSPREGGNQPQHF. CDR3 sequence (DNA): TGTGCCAGCTCACCCCGGGAGGGGGGAAATCAGCCCCAGCATTTT.